This T cell receptor (beta chain) was sequenced in a study of Ad26.COV2.S vaccination and SARS-CoV-2 variants (dated by TCRdb to the early 2020s). Regarding the study in general: Donors in the vaccine arm were drawn from COV1001, a multicentre, randomized, double-blind, placebo-controlled phase I-IIa trial testing Ad26.COV2.S in healthy adults. Ad26.COV2.S was administered intramuscularly at a dose of 5x10^10 or 1x10^11 viral particles, either as one shot or as two shots given 56 days apart. Investigators remained blinded to trial group allocation during experiments and outcome assessment. TCRbeta repertoire sequencing served as the tool for gauging how specific and how broad the SARS-CoV-2-reactive T cell receptors were following Ad26.COV2.S vaccination. The TCR-sequenced set comprised approximately 32 samples: 19 Ad26.COV2.S vaccine recipients, 5 placebo recipients and 8 SARS-CoV-2 convalescent individuals. Participants in the trial were split at random into five groups of five each, receiving low-dose or high-dose Ad26.COV2.S once or twice, or else placebo on both occasions. Overall study outcomes, separate from this receptor: After vaccination, spike-specific CD8+ and CD4+ T cell responses were reported to show substantial breadth. Spike-specific TCR breadth was higher in Ad26.COV2.S recipients than in placebo recipients (P = 0.0014). Non-spike TCR breadth was comparable between vaccine and placebo recipients, consistent with the vaccine containing only spike. Comparing responses between vaccine doses or regimens was not something the study was powered to do. The authors noted that the TCR breadth and depth analyses may have underestimated total T cell responses.

The immunoSEQ Assay was used to sequence TCRbeta CDR3 regions. After extraction, genomic DNA underwent amplification by bias-controlled multiplex PCR, followed by high-throughput sequencing. The published analysis was carried out like this. To quantify the absolute abundance of every unique TCRbeta CDR3 region, sequences were collapsed and filtered. Usable DNA was measured by amplifying reference genes present in all nucleated cells, and TCRbeta template counts were normalized to that usable DNA to estimate T cell fraction. Repertoire TCRs were annotated as SARS-CoV-2-specific when V gene, CDR3 amino acid sequence and J gene were exactly matched to a known reactive TCR set. The reference SARS-CoV-2 TCR set came from MIRA and was filtered for enrichment in COVID-19-positive ImmuneCODE repertoires, removing public or cross-reactive TCRs. Drawing on the MIRA antigens, annotated TCRs were analysed further at the level of specific ORF or position within ORF. Breadth was defined as annotated unique rearrangements over total unique productive rearrangements; depth was the summed frequency of those rearrangements. Group comparisons of TCR breadth used two-sided Wilcoxon rank-sum tests. This immuneACCESS table, as held by TCRdb, lists in-frame sequences with V and J called but not all clones. Of the missing ones, under half trace to an unresolved V gene in checked studies; the others have no known cause. V, J and clone size reflect that table, while D and trimming were determined from the DNA. The sample table contains a few hundred thousand clones; only one count was recorded for around nine tenths of them. In total, the top ten clones hold 1.9% of the sample.

The CDR3 runs 16 residues from the cysteine to the phenylalanine. This entry keeps only the CDR3 DNA: 48 bases, framed from base 1. For this chain, trimming is 0 bases at the V end and 6 bases at the J end, and the number of junction bases without a gene match is 3. CDR1 and CDR2, per the germline V gene, are MRHNA and SNTAGT. According to the study, the label for this sample's treatment or condition signals: around 19 received Ad26.COV2.S at low or high dose, single or two shots; roughly five received placebo; per-sample allocation not given. For vaccine and placebo recipients, the sequenced repertoires came from samples collected on day 63 after the first injection. In Cohort 1b, fewer than 30 adults aged 18-55 years were enrolled at a single site in Boston, USA, between 29 July and 7 August 2020. Ad26.COV2.S consisted of a replication-incompetent adenovirus type 26 vector by which a prefusion-stabilized SARS-CoV-2 spike protein from the original Wuhan strain was expressed.

As to this clone: Its recognized antigen is unknown. No base qualities exist here, and no much larger clone lies one base off it.

The chain employs TRBV6-4 and TRBJ2-1, and 12 bases in between align with TRBD1. The sample here was peripheral blood, taken in a trial of Ad26.COV2.S vaccine versus placebo. This clonotype was obtained from a person between 18 and 65 years old who received the Ad26.COV2.S COVID-19 vaccine or a placebo. The CDR3 corresponds to CASSDSAGQGANEQFF. Here is the DNA: TGTGCCAGCAGTGACTCCGCGGGACAGGGGGCCAATGAGCAGTTCTTC.